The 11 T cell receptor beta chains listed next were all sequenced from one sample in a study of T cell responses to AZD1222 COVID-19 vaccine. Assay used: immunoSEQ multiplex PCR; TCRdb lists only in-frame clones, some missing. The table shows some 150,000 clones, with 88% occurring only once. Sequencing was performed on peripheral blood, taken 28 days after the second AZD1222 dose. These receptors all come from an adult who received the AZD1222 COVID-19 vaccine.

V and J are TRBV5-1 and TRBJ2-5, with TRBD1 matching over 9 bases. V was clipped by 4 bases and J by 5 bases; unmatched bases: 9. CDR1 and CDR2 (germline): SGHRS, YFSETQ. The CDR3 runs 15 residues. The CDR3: CASSITGGDWETQYF. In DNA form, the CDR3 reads TGCGCCAGCAGCATTACAGGGGGCGATTGGGAGACCCAGTACTTC.

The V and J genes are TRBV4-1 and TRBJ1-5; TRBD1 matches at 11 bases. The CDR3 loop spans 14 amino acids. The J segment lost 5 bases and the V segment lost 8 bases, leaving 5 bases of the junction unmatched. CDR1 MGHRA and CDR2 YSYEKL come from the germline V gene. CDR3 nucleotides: TGCGCCAGCTCGGACAGGGGGCCCGATCAGCCCCAGCATTTT. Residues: CASSDRGPDQPQHF.

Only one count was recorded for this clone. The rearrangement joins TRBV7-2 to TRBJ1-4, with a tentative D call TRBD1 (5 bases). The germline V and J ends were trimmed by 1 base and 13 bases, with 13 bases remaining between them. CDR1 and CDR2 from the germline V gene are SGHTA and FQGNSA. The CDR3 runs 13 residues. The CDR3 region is CASSLGGTGRLFF. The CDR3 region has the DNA TGTGCCAGCAGCTTAGGGGGCACAGGACGACTGTTTTTT.

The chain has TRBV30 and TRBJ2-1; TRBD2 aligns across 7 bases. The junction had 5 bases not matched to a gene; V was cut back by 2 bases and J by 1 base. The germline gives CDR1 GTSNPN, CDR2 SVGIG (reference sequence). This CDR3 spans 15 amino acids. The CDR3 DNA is TGTGCCTGGAGTTCGTATAGCGGGTCCTACAATGAGCAGTTCTTC. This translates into CAWSSYSGSYNEQFF.

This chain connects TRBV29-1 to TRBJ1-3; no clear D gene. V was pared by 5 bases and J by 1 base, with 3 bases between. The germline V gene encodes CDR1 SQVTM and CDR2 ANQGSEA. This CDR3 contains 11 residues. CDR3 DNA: TGCAGCGTTTTGTCTGGAAACACCATATATTTT. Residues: CSVLSGNTIYF.

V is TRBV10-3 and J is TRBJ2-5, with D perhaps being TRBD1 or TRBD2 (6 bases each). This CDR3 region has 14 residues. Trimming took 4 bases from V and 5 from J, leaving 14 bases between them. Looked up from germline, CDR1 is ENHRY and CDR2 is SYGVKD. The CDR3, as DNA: TGTGCCATCAGTGTTGGGGGGCGCTCGGAGACCCAGTACTTC. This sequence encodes CAISVGGRSETQYF.

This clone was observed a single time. In nucleotides, the CDR3 is TGTGCCAGCAGTTCGGCGAATTCACCCCTCCACTTT. Protein sequence: CASSSANSPLHF. The V and J genes are TRBV28 and TRBJ1-6; D unclear. Trimming left V 4 bases short and J 7 bases short, with 5 bases between. CDR3 length equals 12 residues. In germline, CDR1 is MDHEN, CDR2 SYDVKM. Filled out from reference TRBV28 and TRBJ1-6, the complete variable domain reads DVKVTQSSRYLVKRTGEKVFLECVQDMDHENMFWYRQDPGLGLRLIYFSYDVKMKEKGDIPEGYSVSREKKERFSLILESASTNQTSMYLCASSSANSPLHFGNGTRLTVT.

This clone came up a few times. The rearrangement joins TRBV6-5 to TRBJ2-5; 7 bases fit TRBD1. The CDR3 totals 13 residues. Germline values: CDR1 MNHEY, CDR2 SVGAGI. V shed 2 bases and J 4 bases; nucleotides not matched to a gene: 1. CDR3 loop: CASSYPGGETQYF. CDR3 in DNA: TGTGCCAGCAGTTACCCAGGGGGAGAGACCCAGTACTTC.

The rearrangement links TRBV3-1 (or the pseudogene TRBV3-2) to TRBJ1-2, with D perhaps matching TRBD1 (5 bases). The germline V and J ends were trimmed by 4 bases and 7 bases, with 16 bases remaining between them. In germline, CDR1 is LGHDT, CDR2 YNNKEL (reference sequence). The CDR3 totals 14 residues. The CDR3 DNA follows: TGTGCCAGCAGCCCTGGGGCCGGGAGGGGTGGCTACACCTTC. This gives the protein CASSPGAGRGGYTF.

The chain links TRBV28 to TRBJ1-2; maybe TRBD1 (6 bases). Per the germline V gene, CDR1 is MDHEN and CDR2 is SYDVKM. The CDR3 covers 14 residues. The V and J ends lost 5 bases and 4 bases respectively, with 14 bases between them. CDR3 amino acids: CASSETDRIYGYTF. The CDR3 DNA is TGTGCCAGCAGTGAGACGGACAGAATCTATGGCTACACCTTC.

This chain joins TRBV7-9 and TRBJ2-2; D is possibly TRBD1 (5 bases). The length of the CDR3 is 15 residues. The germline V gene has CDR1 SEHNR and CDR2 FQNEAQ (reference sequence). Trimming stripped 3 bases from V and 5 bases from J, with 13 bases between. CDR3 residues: CASSFLSGSTGELFF. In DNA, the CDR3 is TGTGCCAGCAGCTTTCTCTCAGGGTCAACCGGGGAGCTGTTTTTT.